This is a list of T cell receptor beta chains from one sample in a study of cytomegalovirus exposure and HLA in healthy donors. Clones were sequenced by immunoSEQ multiplex PCR, and TCRdb holds only the in-frame ones, with some missing. The table includes 70,000 or so clones, around 95% detected once. Sequencing was carried out using PBMCs. The receptors stem from a woman aged 18-29 years in good health and CMV-seropositive. Both conserved end residues are part of each CDR3. The D gene is left open where the match is weak. A clone size is listed for some rows: how often the clone was seen (once, few, many), or a class if it is expanded.

TRBJ2-3	TRBD1	.	TRBV7-6	CASSLGRGQGRTDTQYF	TGTGCCAGCAGCTTAGGAAGGGGACAGGGTCGCACAGATACGCAGTATTTT
TRBJ1-2	TRBD1	.	TRBV5-1	CASSRTGGSYGYTF	TGCGCCAGCAGCCGTACAGGGGGGAGCTATGGCTACACCTTC
TRBJ2-2	.	once	TRBV6-4	CASSDQNAGELFF	TGTGCCAGCAGTGACCAGAATGCCGGGGAGCTGTTTTTT
TRBJ1-2	.	.	TRBV18	CASSPPGGNGYTF	TGTGCCAGCTCACCCCCCGGAGGCAATGGCTACACCTTC
TRBJ2-7	.	.	TRBV30	CAWSLARAYEQYF	TGTGCCTGGAGTCTCGCCAGGGCCTACGAGCAGTACTTC
TRBJ1-5	.	.	TRBV5-8	CASSFRTQGNQPQHF	TGTGCCAGCAGCTTCCGGACTCAGGGCAATCAGCCCCAGCATTTT
TRBJ1-2	.	.	TRBV6-6	CASSYSNAQSGLGYTF	TGTGCCAGCAGTTACTCGAATGCTCAGAGCGGACTAGGCTACACCTTC
TRBJ1-6	TRBD1	.	TRBV7-8	CASSRGQGSDNSPLHF	TGTGCCAGCAGCCGGGGACAGGGGTCCGATAATTCACCCCTCCACTTT
TRBJ1-2	.	.	TRBV15	CATSRDPGSDYGYTF	TGTGCCACCAGCAGAGATCCGGGATCCGACTATGGCTACACCTTC
TRBJ1-3	TRBD1	once	TRBV18	CASSPTGFGNTIYF	TGTGCCAGCTCACCGACAGGGTTCGGAAACACCATATATTTT
TRBJ1-2	.	.	TRBV6-1	CASSGQIYGYTF	TGTGCCAGCAGCGGACAGATCTATGGCTACACCTTC
TRBJ2-7	.	.	TRBV30	CAWASSGSLEQYF	TGTGCCTGGGCGAGCTCAGGCTCCCTCGAGCAGTACTTC
TRBJ2-1	TRBD2	once	TRBV10-2	CASSNPGTSTHEQFF	TGCGCCAGCAGTAACCCCGGGACTAGTACCCATGAGCAGTTCTTC
TRBJ2-2	TRBD1	.	TRBV7-7	CASSADRVDGELFF	TGTGCCAGCAGCGCGGACAGGGTGGACGGGGAGCTGTTTTTT
TRBJ2-7	.	.	TRBV6-1	CASSEGFGWEEYEQYF	TGTGCCAGCAGTGAAGGATTTGGGTGGGAGGAGTACGAGCAGTACTTC
TRBJ2-7	.	.	TRBV27	CASSLTGAPYEQYF	TGTGCCAGCAGCCTCACGGGAGCCCCCTACGAGCAGTACTTC
TRBJ1-6	TRBD1	.	TRBV5-6	CASSLPSGGSPLHF	TGTGCCAGCAGCTTGCCGTCAGGGGGTTCACCCCTCCACTTT
TRBJ1-5	.	.	TRBV5-6	CASSTGLYSNQPQHF	TGTGCCAGCAGCACGGGTCTCTATAGCAATCAGCCCCAGCATTTT
TRBJ1-2	.	.	TRBV4-2	CASSLGVGGGYTF	TGTGCCAGCAGCTTGGGTGTAGGAGGAGGCTACACCTTC
TRBJ1-4	TRBD1	.	TRBV19	CASSPGQGAREKLFF	TGTGCCAGTAGTCCCGGACAGGGGGCGCGGGAAAAACTGTTTTTT
TRBJ2-3	TRBD1	.	TRBV5-1	CAGKSGTAYTDTQYF	TGCGCCGGAAAGTCCGGGACAGCCTATACAGATACGCAGTATTTT
TRBJ1-3	.	.	TRBV5-1	CASSQDSTSSGNTIYF	TGCGCCAGCAGCCAGGACAGCACCAGCTCTGGAAACACCATATATTTT
TRBJ2-1	.	.	TRBV6-1	CASSEAFLSFF	TGTGCCAGCAGTGAAGCCTTTTTATCGTTCTTC
TRBJ2-5	.	.	TRBV25-1	CASSEHRETQYF	TGTGCCAGCAGTGAACACCGGGAGACCCAGTACTTC
TRBJ2-7	.	.	TRBV10-1	CASSGQVAYEQYF	TGCGCCAGCAGTGGACAGGTGGCCTACGAGCAGTACTTC
TRBJ2-1	TRBD1	.	TRBV29-1	CSVEEGGRRGRNEQFF	TGCAGCGTTGAAGAGGGTGGTCGTAGGGGGCGGAATGAGCAGTTCTTC
TRBJ1-1	TRBD1	few	TRBV6-1	CASSEAGTGGTEAFF	TGTGCCAGCAGTGAAGCCGGGACAGGGGGCACTGAAGCTTTCTTT
TRBJ2-1	TRBD2	.	TRBV6-4	CASSDGTSGLYNEQFF	TGTGCCAGCAGTGATGGGACTAGCGGACTGTACAATGAGCAGTTCTTC
TRBJ2-2	.	.	TRBV18	CASSPQAGVTGELFF	TGTGCCAGCTCACCCCAAGCGGGTGTCACCGGGGAGCTGTTTTTT
TRBJ1-1	.	.	TRBV5-1	CASRPGLTAHTEAFF	TGCGCCAGCAGACCGGGCTTGACAGCGCACACTGAAGCTTTCTTT
TRBJ1-2	TRBD1	.	TRBV5-4	CASSPQGSYGYTF	TGTGCCAGCAGCCCACAGGGGAGCTATGGCTACACCTTC
TRBJ1-5	TRBD1	.	TRBV7-2	CASSPGTGVVQPQHF	TGTGCCAGCAGCCCCGGGACAGGGGTGGTTCAGCCCCAGCATTTT
TRBJ1-2	.	.	TRBV5-4	CASSQPPGGGNYGYTF	TGTGCCAGCAGCCAACCCCCAGGTGGTGGTAATTATGGCTACACCTTC
TRBJ1-4	.	.	TRBV6-5	CASSYSSHEKLFF	TGTGCCAGCAGTTACTCCTCCCATGAAAAACTGTTTTTT
TRBJ1-5	.	.	TRBV11-2	CASSSNSNQPQHF	TGTGCCAGCAGCAGCAATAGCAATCAGCCCCAGCATTTT
TRBJ2-1	.	once	TRBV6-1	CASSVTRTHNEQFF	TGTGCCAGTAGCGTGACGAGGACCCACAATGAGCAGTTCTTC
TRBJ2-7	.	.	TRBV18	CASSPESNRDYEQYF	TGTGCCAGCTCACCAGAATCCAACCGGGACTACGAGCAGTACTTC
TRBJ1-2	.	.	TRBV4-3	CASSQGHNYGYTF	TGCGCCAGCAGCCAGGGCCACAACTATGGCTACACCTTC
TRBJ2-7	TRBD2	.	TRBV5-1	CASSVGGFSYEQYF	TGCGCCAGCAGTGTCGGGGGGTTCTCCTACGAGCAGTACTTC
TRBJ2-2	TRBD2	.	TRBV10-2	CASSVLAGGRTGELFF	TGCGCCAGCAGTGTCCTAGCGGGGGGCCGCACCGGGGAGCTGTTTTTT
TRBJ2-1	TRBD2	.	TRBV27	CASSSTSGRASSYNEQFF	TGTGCCAGCAGTTCGACTAGCGGGAGGGCGAGCTCCTACAATGAGCAGTTCTTC
TRBJ2-6	TRBD2	once	TRBV2	CATHGTSSSGANVLTF	TGTGCCACCCACGGGACTAGCAGCTCTGGGGCCAACGTCCTGACTTTC
TRBJ1-6	TRBD1	.	TRBV9	CASSFNGQGHSPLHF	TGTGCCAGCAGCTTTAACGGACAGGGGCATTCACCCCTCCACTTT
TRBJ1-2	.	.	TRBV19	CASSPTGHRRGYTF	TGTGCCAGTAGTCCGACAGGACACCGGCGAGGCTACACCTTC
TRBJ2-1	TRBD2	.	TRBV30	CAWSGVAGLYNEQFF	TGTGCCTGGAGTGGGGTAGCGGGCCTATACAATGAGCAGTTCTTC
TRBJ2-3	TRBD2	.	TRBV9	CASSVFAGLELDTQYF	TGTGCCAGCAGCGTTTTTGCAGGACTAGAACTGGATACGCAGTATTTT
TRBJ2-1	TRBD2	.	TRBV5-1	CASSAGLAGGPSGNEQFF	TGCGCCAGCAGCGCGGGACTAGCGGGAGGGCCTTCAGGGAATGAGCAGTTCTTC
TRBJ2-3	TRBD2	.	TRBV27	CASSLISGGGRTDTQYF	TGTGCCAGCAGTTTAATTTCTGGCGGGGGGCGCACAGATACGCAGTATTTT
TRBJ2-3	.	.	TRBV4-1	CASSQDSHRSGADTQYF	TGCGCCAGCAGCCAAGATTCGCACAGGAGTGGGGCAGATACGCAGTATTTT
TRBJ2-2	TRBD2	.	TRBV7-8	CASSPGLAGPPNTGELFF	TGTGCCAGCAGCCCAGGCCTAGCGGGGCCGCCGAACACCGGGGAGCTGTTTTTT
TRBJ2-2	TRBD1	.	TRBV4-1	CASSRGQAVTGELFF	TGCGCCAGCAGCCGGGGACAGGCGGTTACCGGGGAGCTGTTTTTT
TRBJ2-7	.	.	TRBV7-9	CASSLVGLDEQYF	TGTGCCAGCAGCTTAGTGGGCCTTGACGAGCAGTACTTC
TRBJ2-7	.	.	TRBV11-2	CASSTPQGLSYEQYF	TGTGCCAGCAGCACCCCCCAGGGGCTCTCCTACGAGCAGTACTTC
TRBJ1-3	TRBD1	.	TRBV11-2	CASSDRDRGGNTIYF	TGTGCCAGCAGCGACCGGGACAGGGGCGGAAACACCATATATTTT
TRBJ1-2	.	.	TRBV4-2	CASSQDVRSGYTF	TGTGCCAGCAGCCAAGATGTCCGCAGTGGCTACACCTTC